The entry below gives a single TCR beta chain sequence along with its context. The data originate from a study of PD-1 blockade in classical Hodgkin lymphoma. V was clipped by 0 bases and J by 4 bases, with 16 bases between them. Per germline, CDR1 LGHNA and CDR2 YSLEER. The CDR3 runs to 16 residues. Assay used: immunoSEQ multiplex PCR; TCRdb lists only in-frame clones, some missing. The sample records some 2,000 clones, about four fifths being singletons. Every patient relapsed after autologous stem cell transplantation, and brentuximab vedotin exposure varied. The chain carries TRBV4-3 and TRBJ2-7; D is unclear. Sequencing used peripheral blood mononuclear cells (PBMCs), obtained at baseline. The receptor's source is a human donor with classical Hodgkin lymphoma. The CDR3 region is CASSQDYVSAVYEQYF. CDR3 bases: TGCGCCAGCAGCCAAGACTACGTCTCTGCGGTATACGAGCAGTACTTC.